Below are 24 T cell receptor beta chains sequenced from a single sample in a study of cytomegalovirus exposure and HLA in healthy donors. 13 Jbeta primers and 60 Vbeta primers were used for the PCR. Sequencing used immunoSEQ multiplex PCR; TCRdb keeps in-frame clones, though not all of them. This repertoire shows 150,000 to 200,000 clones, around 79% found once; its top ten account for more than 4%. The sample comprised PBMCs. The receptors originated from a man aged 35 to 55 in good health and CMV-seronegative.

This chain connects TRBV6-4 to TRBJ2-3, with 11 bases fitting TRBD2. This CDR3 is 15 amino acids long. Germline trimming cut 7 bases from V and 5 bases from J; bases unmatched to any gene: 8. Looked up from germline, CDR1 is MRHNA and CDR2 is SNTAGT. Here the CDR3 reads CASNDSGGAEDTQYF. The CDR3 DNA sequence: TGTGCCAGCAACGATAGCGGGGGGGCCGAAGATACGCAGTATTTT.

J is TRBJ2-1 and V is TRBV30, with 7 bases fitting TRBD2. The junction had 3 bases not matched to a gene; V was cut back by 1 base and J by 9 bases. The CDR3 loop spans 12 amino acids. Germline lookup yields CDR1 GTSNPN and CDR2 SVGIG (reference sequence). CDR3 in DNA: TGTGCCTGGAGTGCGGGGGGTAGTGAGCAGTTCTTC. Its translation: CAWSAGGSEQFF.

The chain carries TRBV5-5 and TRBJ2-1; possible D gene TRBD1, 7 bases. The CDR3 loop spans 14 amino acids. Trimming shortened V by 7 bases and J by 6 bases, and 17 bases separated the two germline ends. The germline CDR1 and CDR2 sequences are SGHKS and YYEKEE (reference sequence). For the CDR3, the DNA is TGTGCCAGCGGCAGACAGGGAGGCTTCAATGAGCAGTTCTTC. Protein: CASGRQGGFNEQFF.

The chain recombines TRBV6-4 with TRBJ2-5, with 15 bases lining up with TRBD2. The CDR3 is made up of 17 amino acids. The germline CDR1 and CDR2 sequences are MRHNA and SNTAGT. The trim removed 6 bases at V and 3 bases at J, leaving 8 bases unmatched. DNA of the CDR3: TGTGCCAGCAGCGTTACCTGGACTAGCGGGGGGGAAGAGACCCAGTACTTC. As protein: CASSVTWTSGGEETQYF.

The J gene is TRBJ2-2, the V gene TRBV6-5; D gene unclear. CDR3 size: 15 residues. V lost 1 base and J lost 6, with 12 bases in between. The germline gives CDR1 MNHEY, CDR2 SVGAGI. The CDR3 DNA is TGTGCCAGCAGTTACTTTACTACCCTATCCGGGGAGCTGTTTTTT. Protein sequence: CASSYFTTLSGELFF.

The chain carries TRBV21-1 and TRBJ2-7; the table's TRBD1 call for D was not verified on the DNA. TRBV21-1 is given as a pseudogene. The CDR3 is made up of 14 amino acids. The CDR3 loop is CASSKVAAGYEQYF. In DNA form, the CDR3 reads TGTGCCAGCAGCAAAGTCGCCGCAGGGTACGAGCAGTACTTC.

The V call is TRBV5-4, the J call TRBJ1-5; D is unclear. CDR3 length: 13 amino acids. V shed 4 bases and J shed 1 base, with 6 bases lying between them. The germline gives CDR1 SGHNT, CDR2 YYREEE (reference sequence). CDR3 region: CASSLGSNQPQHF. DNA for the CDR3: TGTGCCAGCAGCCTTGGCAGCAATCAGCCCCAGCATTTT.

V gene TRBV5-8 combines with J gene TRBJ2-5; 9 bases map to TRBD2. CDR3 size: 16 residues. Trimming cost V 3 bases and J 5 bases; bases outside gene matches: 11. CDR1 and CDR2 from the germline V gene are SGHTS and YDEGEE. The DNA of the CDR3 is TGTGCCAGCAGCTACCTCTATGCGGGGGGGCAGGAGACCCAGTACTTC. This translates into CASSYLYAGGQETQYF. Full variable domain (remainder filled in from reference TRBV5-8 and TRBJ2-5): EAGVTQSPTHLIKTRGQQATLRCSPISGHTSVYWYQQALGLGLQFLLWYDEGEERNRGNFPPRFSGRQFPNYSSELNVNALELEDSALYLCASSYLYAGGQETQYFGPGTRLLVL.

V gene TRBV11-3 combines with J gene TRBJ2-1; TRBD2 is a possible D gene (5 bases). CDR1 is SGHNT, CDR2 YENEEA, per germline. This CDR3 region has 14 residues. V lost 5 bases to trimming and J lost 6 bases, with 14 bases between them. In DNA form, the CDR3 reads TGTGCCAGCAGCAGAGCTCCGGGGAGCAATGAGCAGTTCTTC. It codes for CASSRAPGSNEQFF.

Worth noting for this clone: A read error may be the cause here, since a much bigger clone is one base away. The V call is TRBV14, the J call TRBJ2-7; D remains ambiguous. The length of the CDR3 is 11 residues. The V end was cut by 5 bases, the J end by 3 bases, with 5 bases between. Germline-derived CDR1 and CDR2 are SGHDN and FVKESK. The CDR3 sequence: CASSVNYEQYF. CDR3 nucleotides: TGTGCCAGCAGCGTTAACTACGAGCAGTACTTC.

The chain couples TRBV18 to TRBJ2-4, with D tentatively TRBD2 (7 bases). The length of the CDR3 is 17 residues. V gave up 1 base and J gave up 5 bases, with 18 bases separating them. Germline-derived CDR1 and CDR2 are KGHSH and LQKENI. The CDR3 region is CASSPQYGGQEENIQYF. The CDR3 region has the DNA TGTGCCAGCTCACCACAGTACGGGGGGCAGGAGGAAAACATTCAGTACTTC.

The V call is TRBV2, the J call TRBJ2-5, with 11 bases aligning to TRBD1. Germline CDR1 and CDR2: SNHLY and FYNNEI. This CDR3 has 16 amino acids. Unmatched junction bases numbered 10, after V lost 5 bases and J lost 5 bases. Here the CDR3 DNA reads TGTGCCAGCAGTCCCTTAGGACAGGGGGCGTTTGAGACCCAGTACTTC. This sequence encodes CASSPLGQGAFETQYF.

The chain recombines TRBV6-5 with TRBJ1-6, with 7 bases lining up with TRBD1. Germline assignment: CDR1 MNHEY and CDR2 SVGAGI. Trimming at V came to 10 bases and at J to 10 bases, leaving 16 bases not matched to a gene. The CDR3 totals 15 residues. CDR3 region: CATRVGRQGRSPLHF. Here the CDR3 DNA reads TGTGCCACCCGGGTTGGGAGACAGGGACGGTCACCCCTCCACTTT.

V and J are TRBV18 and TRBJ1-2; a possible D gene is TRBD1 (5 bases). V was shortened by 0 bases and J by 4 bases, with 15 bases between the two germline ends. This CDR3 contains 16 residues. The V gene's germline CDR1 is KGHSH and CDR2 LQKENI. CDR3: CASSPPDSYLPYGYTF. The CDR3 DNA reads TGTGCCAGCTCACCACCAGACAGTTATTTACCCTATGGCTACACCTTC.

Written as DNA, the CDR3 is TGTGCCAGCAGTGTTTCTAGCACAGATACGCAGTATTTT. It specifies CASSVSSTDTQYF. The chain carries TRBV6-1 and TRBJ2-3; the D is unclear. CDR3 length equals 13 residues. Germline V CDR1 and CDR2: MNHNS, SASEGT. Trimming shortened V by 4 bases and J by 0 bases, and 5 bases separated the two germline ends.

This chain links TRBV18 with TRBJ2-1, with D perhaps TRBD1 (5 bases). The germline CDR1 and CDR2 sequences are KGHSH and LQKENI. This CDR3 is built from 14 residues. The V gene lost 3 bases and the J gene lost 4 bases, with 10 bases spanning the gap. CDR3 region: CASSPDKTYNEQFF. In DNA, the CDR3 is TGTGCCAGCTCACCGGACAAAACGTACAATGAGCAGTTCTTC.

This sequence joins TRBV29-1 and TRBJ1-2; D gene uncertain. In germline, CDR1 is SQVTM, CDR2 ANQGSEA. Trimming cost V 4 bases and J 5 bases, with 8 bases left between them. The CDR3 has 11 residues. The CDR3 region is CSVGAGYGYTF. The DNA of the CDR3 is TGCAGCGTTGGGGCAGGTTATGGCTACACCTTC.

CDR3 coding DNA: TGTGCCAGCAGCTTACAGGGAGGGAACATTCAGTACTTC. It specifies CASSLQGGNIQYF. The V call is TRBV11-2, the J call TRBJ2-4; 7 bases match TRBD2. The CDR3 consists of 13 residues. From germline, CDR1 is SGHAT and CDR2 FQNNGV. The J segment lost 7 bases and the V segment lost 2 bases, leaving 2 bases of the junction unmatched.

The rearrangement uses TRBV5-1 and TRBJ2-5; a possible D gene is TRBD2 (7 bases). Germline V gene sequence: CDR1 SGHRS, CDR2 YFSETQ. CDR3 size: 13 residues. Trimming stripped 3 bases from V and 4 bases from J, with 10 bases between. CDR3 loop: CASSSGGRETQYF. The DNA for the CDR3 is TGCGCCAGCAGCTCCGGGGGGCGAGAGACCCAGTACTTC.

As concerns this clone: One end of the junction is discordant with germline, which a read error may explain. V usage is TRBV4-3 and J usage is TRBJ1-6, with unresolved D. Germline CDR1 and CDR2: LGHNA and YSLEER. CDR3 length: 19 residues. This CDR3 is CASKGRTLESGSYDSPLHF. CDR3 DNA: TGCGCCAGCAAAGGAAGGACTTTGGAGTCTGGCTCCTATGATTCACCCCTCCACTTT.

The V and J genes are TRBV6-5 and TRBJ2-1; a weak D match, TRBD1 (6 bases). The CDR3 is 15 residues long. V was clipped by 8 bases and J by 15 bases, with 29 bases between them. Germline-derived CDR1 and CDR2 are MNHEY and SVGAGI. The CDR3: CASGDTGYWLLGGFF. CDR3 nucleotide sequence: TGTGCCAGCGGAGATACAGGGTACTGGCTCTTAGGTGGGTTCTTC.

The chain combines TRBV5-4 with TRBJ2-7; 7 bases are shared with TRBD2. The CDR3 length is 16 residues. The J segment lost 0 bases and the V segment lost 0 bases, leaving 6 bases of the junction unmatched. Per germline, CDR1 SGHNT and CDR2 YYREEE (reference sequence). The chain's CDR3 is CASSLAKRGFSYEQYF. CDR3 sequence (DNA): TGTGCCAGCAGCTTGGCCAAGCGGGGATTCTCCTACGAGCAGTACTTC.

This clone was seen once. The V call is TRBV10-3, the J call TRBJ2-3; 9 bases line up with TRBD1. Trimming removed 5 bases from V and 6 bases from J; junction bases left unmatched: 6. Germline CDR1 reads ENHRY; CDR2 reads SYGVKD. This CDR3 is 14 amino acids long. Here the CDR3 reads CAISRTGALDTQYF. CDR3 bases: TGTGCCATCAGTAGGACAGGGGCGTTGGATACGCAGTATTTT.

DNA of the CDR3: TGTGCCAGCAGCGTCACTAGCGGGGGGGACACCGGGGAGCTGTTTTTT. This gives the protein CASSVTSGGDTGELFF. The V call is TRBV7-3, the J call TRBJ2-2, with TRBD2 matching 13 bases. The CDR3 contains 16 residues. With V trimmed by 5 bases and J by 3 bases, 3 bases remained unmatched. Germline assignment: CDR1 SGHTA and CDR2 FQGTGA.